The rows below give T cell receptor beta chains drawn from one sample of a study of tumor-infiltrating lymphocytes in primary liver carcinoma. Using its own MiXCR run on the multiplex PCR reads, TCRdb lists one record per CDR3 protein. The sample includes 80,000 or so distinct CDR3 sequences, about 64% of them seen just once. The sequenced sample consisted of liver tumor tissue from sampling region 4. The source is a woman between 55 and 75 years old with primary liver carcinoma and hepatitis B virus infection. Both conserved end residues are part of each CDR3. D genes are given only for firm matches. Rows may omit the clone size; those that give it use once, few, many or a size class.

abundance,v_gene,d_gene,j_gene,len,CDR3aa,CDR3nt
large,TRBV11-2,-,TRBJ2-7,15,CASSLDPAGTYEQYF,TGTGCCAGCAGCTTAGACCCTGCGGGGACCTACGAGCAGTACTTC
-,TRBV28,-,TRBJ2-3,14,CTSSFVNYTDTQYF,TGTACCAGCAGTTTTGTGAATTACACAGATACGCAGTATTTT
many,TRBV5-1,-,TRBJ1-2,15,CASSLSGTWGDGYTF,TGCGCCAGCAGCTTGTCCGGGACATGGGGAGATGGCTACACCTTC
once,TRBV28,-,TRBJ2-3,14,CASSFVEYTDTQYF,TGTGCCAGCAGTTTTGTGGAATACACAGATACGCAATATTTT
-,TRBV11-3,-,TRBJ2-7,15,CANSLGPGDPYERYF,TGTGCCAACAGCTTAGGCCCCGGGGACCCCTACGAGCGGTACTTC
-,TRBV2,-,TRBJ2-5,11,CASSVSETQYF,TGTGCCAGCAGTGTTTCTGAGACCCAGTACTTC
-,TRBV30,-,TRBJ2-3,15,CALSFEGFSTDRQYF,TGTGCCTTGAGCTTCGAGGGATTCTCCACAGATAGGCAGTATTTT
-,TRBV12-3/TRBV12-4,-,TRBJ1-1,13,CASVVEAGTEAVF,TGTGCCAGCGTTGTGGAGGCGGGAACTGAAGCTGTCTTT
-,TRBV6-1,-,TRBJ1-5,14,CASSDSRGKQPQHF,TGTGCCAGCAGTGATAGCAGGGGCAAACAGCCCCAGCATTTT
many,TRBV6-1,-,TRBJ2-7,12,CASSERGYEQYF,TGTGCCAGCAGTGAACGGGGTTACGAGCAGTACTTC
-,TRBV18,-,TRBJ2-1,15,CASSIGGGAYNGQFF,TGTGCCAGCTCAATAGGGGGCGGGGCGTACAATGGGCAGTTCTTC
-,TRBV7-9,TRBD2,TRBJ2-3,17,CASSTTRAGGSTDTHYF,TGTGCCAGCAGCACCACCCGGGCGGGAGGGAGCACGGATACGCACTATTTT
-,TRBV4-1,TRBD1,TRBJ1-1,15,CASRQDYRGETEAFF,TGCGCCAGCAGGCAGGATTACAGGGGAGAAACTGAAGCTTTCTTT
-,TRBV18,TRBD2,TRBJ2-3,16,CASSPPGGRTTDTQYF,TGTGCCAGCTCACCCCCCGGCGGGAGGACGACAGATACGCAGTATTTT
-,TRBV6-2/TRBV6-3,-,TRBJ2-5,13,CVSSRTSEGTQYF,TGTGTCAGCAGCCGGACCAGCGAAGGGACCCAGTACTTC
-,TRBV4-2,-,TRBJ2-5,17,CASSQDRRGTCLETQYF,TGTGCCAGCAGCCAAGATCGTCGCGGGACCTGTCTAGAGACCCAGTACTTC
many,TRBV6-1,-,TRBJ1-1,12,CASSDRVTEAFF,TGTGCCAGCAGTGACAGGGTTACTGAAGCTTTCTTT
many,TRBV10-2,TRBD1,TRBJ1-1,13,CASTDPGTAEAFF,TGCGCCAGCACCGATCCCGGGACAGCTGAAGCTTTCTTT
-,TRBV28,TRBD2,TRBJ2-7,19,CASSTPRTSGRARFREQNF,TGTGCCAGCTCTACCCCCCGGACTAGTGGGAGGGCCCGCTTTCGGGAGCAGAACTTC
-,TRBV7-9,TRBD2,TRBJ2-1,15,CASSSDGGRENEQFF,TGTGCCAGCAGCTCCGACGGGGGGAGAGAGAATGAGCAGTTCTTC
many,TRBV7-9,-,TRBJ2-1,12,CASRGGGNEQFF,TGTGCCAGCAGAGGGGGGGGAAATGAGCAGTTCTTC
many,TRBV29-1,TRBD1,TRBJ2-1,14,CSVGTGMDYNEQFF,TGCAGCGTCGGGACAGGGATGGACTACAATGAGCAGTTCTTC
-,TRBV11-2,TRBD1,TRBJ2-7,15,CASSLVPTGAYEQHF,TGTGCCAGCAGTTTAGTCCCGACAGGGGCCTACGAACAGCACTTC
-,TRBV6-5,TRBD1,TRBJ1-5,14,CASSYMAGGQSQHF,TGTGCCAGCAGTTATATGGCAGGGGGTCAGTCCCAGCATTTT
many,TRBV10-3,-,TRBJ1-4,16,CAISESGRVVSEKLFF,TGTGCCATCAGTGAGTCCGGGAGGGTCGTGAGTGAAAAACTGTTTTTT
-,TRBV6-5,-,TRBJ1-1,13,CASSLNPFTKAFF,TGTGCCAGCAGTTTGAATCCGTTCACTAAAGCTTTCTTT
-,TRBV2,TRBD2,TRBJ2-1,15,CAIRKISGMQNEQFF,TGTGCCATCAGGAAGATTAGCGGGATGCAGAATGAGCAGTTCTTC
-,TRBV28,TRBD1,TRBJ2-1,16,CAGTLSGTGLYNEQFF,TGTGCCGGCACATTGTCCGGGACAGGCCTTTACAATGAGCAGTTCTTC
-,TRBV5-4,-,TRBJ1-1,15,CASSSPGRGVTEAFF,TGTGCCAGCAGCTCGCCGGGACGGGGGGTGACTGAAGCTTTCTTT
-,TRBV5-4,TRBD2,TRBJ2-5,16,CVNSGGLAGGGETQYF,TGTGTCAACAGCGGTGGACTAGCGGGAGGTGGAGAGACCCAGTACTTC
-,TRBV20-1,TRBD1,TRBJ2-2,15,CSFRQGARDTGELVF,TGCAGTTTCAGGCAGGGGGCGCGTGACACCGGGGAGCTGGTTTTT
-,TRBV6-1,TRBD1,TRBJ1-1,14,CTSSEYQGGTEPFF,TGTACCAGCAGTGAATACCAGGGGGGCACTGAACCTTTCTTT
-,TRBV29-1,-,TRBJ1-2,15,CSVEDQEGLDYGYTF,TGCAGCGTTGAAGATCAGGAGGGACTAGACTATGGCTACACCTTC
many,TRBV10-3,TRBD2,TRBJ2-1,14,CAIRELAGDNEQFF,TGTGCCATCAGGGAACTAGCGGGAGACAATGAGCAGTTCTTC
-,TRBV6-5,-,TRBJ1-2,21,CVSSYFSVSYAAPVIGYGYTF,TGTGTCAGCAGTTACTTTTCAGTTAGCTACGCGGCCCCCGTAATAGGTTATGGCTACACCTTC
few,TRBV12-3/TRBV12-4,-,TRBJ2-2,16,CASSLEEPWNTGELFF,TGTGCCAGCAGTTTGGAGGAACCGTGGAACACCGGGGAGCTGTTTTTT
-,TRBV29-1,TRBD1,TRBJ2-7,14,CSVGGGQGLYELYF,TGCAGCGTCGGAGGGGGACAGGGCCTTTACGAGCTGTACTTC
once,TRBV14,-,TRBJ2-4,14,CASRQLASHNIQYF,TGTGCCAGCAGACAACTGGCTTCTCATAACATTCAGTACTTC
-,TRBV10-3,TRBD2,TRBJ2-5,14,CAISLSGKGATLYF,TGTGCCATCAGTCTTAGCGGGAAGGGTGCGACCCTGTATTTC
-,TRBV5-4,-,TRBJ2-3,17,CASSLVVTRRGRDTQYF,TGTGCTAGCAGCTTGGTAGTGACTAGGCGGGGCAGAGATACGCAGTATTTT
-,TRBV12-3/TRBV12-4,-,TRBJ2-5,13,CACIQGAQETQYF,TGTGCCTGCATTCAGGGAGCCCAAGAGACCCAGTACTTC
-,TRBV28,-,TRBJ2-1,16,CANSNTGSRSYNEQFF,TGTGCCAACAGTAATACTGGCAGTCGCTCCTACAATGAGCAGTTCTTC